This T cell receptor (beta chain) was obtained from a study of blood T cell repertoires in COVID-19 (dated by TCRdb to the early 2020s). For context, the study as a whole: Samples covering the acute and convalescent phases of COVID-19 were provided by collaborators in the United States, Italy and Spain. The prospective study material was composed of cDNA or gDNA derived from T cells, B-cell-depleted T cells, or PBMCs. Deeply sampled blood TCRbeta repertoires from subjects exposed to, actively infected with, or recovered from COVID-19 were included in the dataset. The repertoires were released in a freely available public database intended as a resource for research on the immune response to SARS-CoV-2. The samples were drawn from two sources: the first 160 participants of the ongoing ImmuneRACE study, and over 950 subjects contributed by 6 global collaborators. The sample metadata nearly always contained a de-identified subject ID, COVID-19 status, age in years and sex. Where HLA class I and class II types were available, the types were taken from metadata supplied by the sample provider, not from assay-based typing. Here is what the overall study found, with its caveats: The quantity of clinical and demographic metadata differed by source and by participant and was supplied without curation.

TCRbeta CDR3 regions were amplified from genomic DNA by means of the immunoSEQ Assay, a bias-controlled multiplex PCR. On the study's bioinformatics: The number of nucleated cells in each sample was estimated from the amplification of reference gene primers within the assay. To quantify the absolute abundance of each unique TCRbeta CDR3 rearrangement, sequence reads were collapsed and filtered. For each sample, productive Simpson clonality was calculated as the square root of Simpson's diversity index over productive rearrangements. This immuneACCESS table, as held by TCRdb, lists in-frame sequences with V and J called but not all clones. Of the missing ones, under half trace to an unresolved V gene in checked studies; the others have no known cause. The DNA was the basis for D and trimming; V, J and clone size are from that table. Present in this sample are around 250,000 clones, about 86% of which were seen just once. Roughly 6.3% of the sample belongs to the ten largest clones.

To note about this clone: Its antigen remains undetermined. Per-nucleotide qualities are absent, and no much larger clonotype sits a single base away.

CDR1 and CDR2 (MNHNY, SVGAGI) derive from the germline V gene (reference sequence). Including cysteine and phenylalanine, the CDR3 has 15 amino acids. Here the CDR3 DNA is all that survives: 45 bases in frame from base 1. V gives up 2 bases and J gives up 2 bases, and the segment between their germline ends measures 10 bases. Each collaborating institution followed its own protocols to collect whole blood in K2EDTA tubes. For TCRbeta analysis, collaborator samples were shipped as frozen whole blood, as isolated PBMCs, or as DNA extracted from either sample type. The chain is encoded by TRBV6-6 joined to TRBJ1-5; TRBD1 is possibly the D segment (6 matching bases). The TCR comes from a man in his 60s with acute or convalescent COVID-19. The sample was peripheral blood. The CDR3 corresponds to CASSYAQGGNQPQHF. Here is the DNA: TGTGCCAGCAGTTACGCACAGGGAGGCAATCAGCCCCAGCATTTT.